This is a list of T cell receptor beta chains from one sample in a study of T cell repertoires in cytomegalovirus infection. TCRdb independently ran MiXCR on the reads; one entry per CDR3 protein. The sample yields more than 85,000 distinct CDR3 sequences, 20% to 25% seen once. Sequenced sample: CD8+ T cells from PBMCs. These receptors came from a human donor in good health (CMV status not recorded). Some clones in this sample may be carry-over from other donors' samples. Each CDR3 is given with its conserved first and last residue. The D gene is left open where the match is weak. A clone size is listed for some rows: how often the clone was seen (once, few, many), or a class if it is expanded.

j_gene: TRBJ1-1
v_gene: TRBV19
abundance: few
d_gene: -
CDR3aa: CASSVQPGGAPEAFF
CDR3nt: TGTGCCAGTAGTGTACAACCGGGGGGGGCCCCTGAAGCTTTCTTT

j_gene: TRBJ2-7
v_gene: TRBV7-9
abundance: -
d_gene: TRBD2
CDR3aa: CASSEGRREGQYF
CDR3nt: TGTGCCAGCAGCGAGGGACGTCGGGAGGGGCAGTACTTC

j_gene: TRBJ1-1
v_gene: TRBV27
abundance: few
d_gene: -
CDR3aa: CASSLGGSWNTEAFF
CDR3nt: TGTGCCAGCAGTTTAGGCGGGAGTTGGAACACTGAAGCTTTCTTT

j_gene: TRBJ1-6
v_gene: TRBV28
abundance: few
d_gene: -
CDR3aa: CASSFTAGYSPLHF
CDR3nt: TGTGCCAGCAGTTTTACAGCCGGGTATTCACCCCTCCACTTT

j_gene: TRBJ2-2
v_gene: TRBV11-2
abundance: few
d_gene: -
CDR3aa: CASSLVPLGGELFF
CDR3nt: TGTGCCAGCAGCTTAGTTCCTCTCGGCGGGGAGCTGTTTTTT

j_gene: TRBJ2-7
v_gene: TRBV7-9
abundance: -
d_gene: -
CDR3aa: CASSPLFEGVIPYEQYF
CDR3nt: TGTGCCAGCAGCCCCCTCTTCGAGGGAGTGATCCCCTACGAGCAGTACTTC

j_gene: TRBJ1-1
v_gene: TRBV7-9
abundance: -
d_gene: -
CDR3aa: CASSLGAQNTEAFF
CDR3nt: TGTGCCAGCAGCTTAGGGGCGCAAAACACTGAAGCTTTCTTT

j_gene: TRBJ2-5
v_gene: TRBV3-1
abundance: -
d_gene: -
CDR3aa: CASSQVLREKGQETQYF
CDR3nt: TGTGCCAGCAGCCAAGTTTTAAGGGAGAAGGGACAAGAGACCCAGTACTTC

j_gene: TRBJ2-1
v_gene: TRBV19
abundance: many
d_gene: TRBD2
CDR3aa: CASSIADLAAVEQFF
CDR3nt: TGTGCCAGTAGTATCGCAGACCTAGCGGCTGTTGAGCAGTTCTTC

j_gene: TRBJ2-7
v_gene: TRBV6-8
abundance: -
d_gene: -
CDR3aa: CASRTRTGISYEQYF
CDR3nt: TGTGCCAGCAGGACCCGGACGGGAATTTCCTACGAGCAGTACTTC

j_gene: TRBJ2-2
v_gene: TRBV6-5
abundance: few
d_gene: -
CDR3aa: CASNYRPGLMNTGELFF
CDR3nt: TGTGCCAGCAATTATAGACCGGGACTCATGAACACCGGGGAGCTGTTTTTT

j_gene: TRBJ1-1
v_gene: TRBV5-1
abundance: -
d_gene: TRBD1
CDR3aa: CASTLQGAAEAFF
CDR3nt: TGCGCCAGCACACTTCAGGGGGCAGCTGAAGCTTTCTTT

j_gene: TRBJ2-1
v_gene: TRBV7-9
abundance: many
d_gene: -
CDR3aa: CASSSTHRPSDDNEQFF
CDR3nt: TGTGCCAGCAGCTCGACACACCGGCCTAGCGACGACAATGAGCAGTTCTTC

j_gene: TRBJ2-7
v_gene: TRBV12-3/TRBV12-4
abundance: few
d_gene: -
CDR3aa: CASSWGPMGEQYF
CDR3nt: TGTGCCAGCAGTTGGGGTCCTATGGGCGAGCAGTACTTC

j_gene: TRBJ1-4
v_gene: TRBV24-1
abundance: few
d_gene: TRBD1
CDR3aa: CATSSGGHEKLFF
CDR3nt: TGTGCCACTTCCTCAGGGGGACATGAAAAACTGTTTTTT

j_gene: TRBJ2-7
v_gene: TRBV20-1
abundance: -
d_gene: TRBD2
CDR3aa: CSARDGLRGLTYEQYF
CDR3nt: TGCAGTGCTAGAGATGGATTGCGGGGGTTAACCTACGAGCAGTACTTC

j_gene: TRBJ2-7
v_gene: TRBV20-1
abundance: -
d_gene: TRBD2
CDR3aa: CSAQTGTSGRFPYEQYF
CDR3nt: TGCAGTGCCCAAACCGGGACTAGCGGGAGGTTCCCCTACGAGCAGTACTTC

j_gene: TRBJ2-7
v_gene: TRBV29-1
abundance: -
d_gene: -
CDR3aa: CSVERGAGYEQYF
CDR3nt: TGCAGCGTTGAACGAGGGGCAGGGTACGAGCAGTACTTC

j_gene: TRBJ2-7
v_gene: TRBV28
abundance: -
d_gene: -
CDR3aa: CASGHRQPYEQYF
CDR3nt: TGTGCCAGCGGCCACAGGCAGCCCTACGAGCAGTACTTC

j_gene: TRBJ2-1
v_gene: TRBV27
abundance: few
d_gene: TRBD2
CDR3aa: CASSLVGGDNEQFF
CDR3nt: TGTGCCAGCAGTTTAGTGGGAGGGGACAATGAGCAGTTCTTC

j_gene: TRBJ2-3
v_gene: TRBV6-2/TRBV6-3
abundance: -
d_gene: -
CDR3aa: CASSYELHSDTQYF
CDR3nt: TGTGCCAGCAGTTACGAGCTCCATTCAGATACGCAGTATTTT

j_gene: TRBJ2-3
v_gene: TRBV4-3
abundance: -
d_gene: TRBD2
CDR3aa: CASSQELARGPTDTQYF
CDR3nt: TGCGCCAGCAGCCAAGAACTAGCGAGAGGCCCCACAGATACGCAGTATTTT

j_gene: TRBJ2-7
v_gene: TRBV2
abundance: -
d_gene: -
CDR3aa: CAARGVDLGYEQYF
CDR3nt: TGTGCCGCCCGAGGGGTAGACCTAGGCTACGAGCAGTACTTC

j_gene: TRBJ2-2
v_gene: TRBV20-1
abundance: few
d_gene: TRBD2
CDR3aa: CSARDLRGGDTGELFF
CDR3nt: TGCAGTGCTAGAGATTTGCGGGGGGGCGACACCGGGGAGCTGTTTTTT

j_gene: TRBJ2-1
v_gene: TRBV9
abundance: few
d_gene: -
CDR3aa: CASSVGPTNEQFF
CDR3nt: TGTGCCAGCAGCGTAGGCCCGACGAATGAGCAGTTCTTC

j_gene: TRBJ2-7
v_gene: TRBV4-1
abundance: -
d_gene: -
CDR3aa: CASSQAVFTYEQYF
CDR3nt: TGCGCCAGCAGCCAAGCCGTCTTCACCTACGAGCAGTACTTC

j_gene: TRBJ1-1
v_gene: TRBV6-2/TRBV6-3
abundance: few
d_gene: -
CDR3aa: CASILSRLNTEAFF
CDR3nt: TGTGCCAGCATTTTATCACGGCTGAACACTGAAGCTTTCTTT

j_gene: TRBJ1-4
v_gene: TRBV12-3/TRBV12-4
abundance: -
d_gene: -
CDR3aa: CASSRQVEKLFF
CDR3nt: TGTGCCAGCAGTCGACAGGTTGAAAAACTGTTTTTT

j_gene: TRBJ2-3
v_gene: TRBV20-1
abundance: -
d_gene: -
CDR3aa: CSANSPSFPTDTQYF
CDR3nt: TGCAGTGCAAATTCACCGTCTTTTCCCACAGATACGCAGTATTTT

j_gene: TRBJ2-1
v_gene: TRBV25-1
abundance: -
d_gene: -
CDR3aa: CASSGDKVDEQFF
CDR3nt: TGTGCCAGCAGTGGGGACAAGGTGGATGAGCAGTTCTTC

j_gene: TRBJ2-5
v_gene: TRBV7-9
abundance: few
d_gene: TRBD2
CDR3aa: CASSLDWRGDQETQYF
CDR3nt: TGTGCCAGCAGCTTAGACTGGCGGGGGGACCAAGAGACCCAGTACTTC

j_gene: TRBJ2-3
v_gene: TRBV7-6
abundance: -
d_gene: TRBD2
CDR3aa: CASRSGGVRTDTQYF
CDR3nt: TGTGCCAGCAGGTCCGGGGGGGTACGCACAGATACGCAGTATTTT

j_gene: TRBJ1-2
v_gene: TRBV7-2
abundance: -
d_gene: -
CDR3aa: CASSLTESYGYTF
CDR3nt: TGTGCCAGCAGCTTGACAGAATCCTATGGCTACACCTTC

j_gene: TRBJ1-2
v_gene: TRBV6-5
abundance: few
d_gene: TRBD1
CDR3aa: CASSTGTGDGYTF
CDR3nt: TGTGCCAGCAGCACCGGGACAGGGGACGGCTACACCTTC

j_gene: TRBJ1-1
v_gene: TRBV27
abundance: -
d_gene: -
CDR3aa: CASSLGRTLYTEAFF
CDR3nt: TGTGCCAGCAGTTTGGGACGGACCCTTTACACTGAAGCTTTCTTT

j_gene: TRBJ2-1
v_gene: TRBV9
abundance: few
d_gene: TRBD2
CDR3aa: CARNWGGREQFF
CDR3nt: TGTGCCAGGAACTGGGGAGGGAGGGAGCAGTTCTTC

j_gene: TRBJ1-2
v_gene: TRBV6-6
abundance: once
d_gene: TRBD1
CDR3aa: CASSYEGRGRGGYTF
CDR3nt: TGTGCCAGCAGTTACGAGGGGAGGGGGCGCGGTGGCTACACCTTC

j_gene: TRBJ2-5
v_gene: TRBV11-3
abundance: few
d_gene: -
CDR3aa: CASSPRPEGNGETQYF
CDR3nt: TGTGCCAGCAGCCCCCGACCGGAGGGGAATGGGGAGACCCAGTACTTC

j_gene: TRBJ2-6
v_gene: TRBV29-1
abundance: -
d_gene: -
CDR3aa: CSVSLSGANVLTF
CDR3nt: TGCAGCGTTAGCCTTTCTGGGGCCAACGTCCTGACTTTC

j_gene: TRBJ2-1
v_gene: TRBV5-1
abundance: -
d_gene: TRBD2
CDR3aa: CASSLEASGNCNEQFF
CDR3nt: TGCGCCAGCAGCTTGGAGGCTAGCGGGAACTGCAATGAGCAGTTCTTC

j_gene: TRBJ1-2
v_gene: TRBV29-1
abundance: -
d_gene: -
CDR3aa: CSVEAGAYGYTF
CDR3nt: TGCAGCGTTGAAGCAGGGGCCTATGGCTACACCTTC

j_gene: TRBJ2-3
v_gene: TRBV6-2/TRBV6-3
abundance: -
d_gene: -
CDR3aa: CASSYVRGADTQYF
CDR3nt: TGTGCCAGCAGTTACGTAAGAGGGGCTGATACGCAGTATTTT

j_gene: TRBJ1-1
v_gene: TRBV7-9
abundance: many
d_gene: -
CDR3aa: CASSLGQGNTEAFF
CDR3nt: TGTGCCAGCAGTTTGGGCCAGGGGAACACTGAAGCTTTCTTT

j_gene: TRBJ2-7
v_gene: TRBV12-3/TRBV12-4
abundance: many
d_gene: -
CDR3aa: CASSYGTGHEQYF
CDR3nt: TGTGCCAGCAGTTACGGCACCGGACACGAGCAGTACTTC

j_gene: TRBJ2-1
v_gene: TRBV24-1
abundance: -
d_gene: TRBD2
CDR3aa: CATSSSGSSYNEQFF
CDR3nt: TGTGCCACCAGCTCTAGCGGGAGTTCCTACAATGAGCAGTTCTTC